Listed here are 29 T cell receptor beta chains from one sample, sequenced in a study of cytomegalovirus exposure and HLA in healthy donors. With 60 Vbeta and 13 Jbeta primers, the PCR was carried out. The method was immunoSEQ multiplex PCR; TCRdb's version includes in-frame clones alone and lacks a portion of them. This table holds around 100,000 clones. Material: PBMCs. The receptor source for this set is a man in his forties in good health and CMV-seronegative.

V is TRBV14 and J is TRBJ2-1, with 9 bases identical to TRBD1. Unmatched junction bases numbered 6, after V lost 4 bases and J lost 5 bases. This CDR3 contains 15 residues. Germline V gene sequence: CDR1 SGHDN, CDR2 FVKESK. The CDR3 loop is CASSRWGTGNNEQFF. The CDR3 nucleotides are TGTGCCAGCAGCCGATGGGGGACAGGGAACAATGAGCAGTTCTTC.

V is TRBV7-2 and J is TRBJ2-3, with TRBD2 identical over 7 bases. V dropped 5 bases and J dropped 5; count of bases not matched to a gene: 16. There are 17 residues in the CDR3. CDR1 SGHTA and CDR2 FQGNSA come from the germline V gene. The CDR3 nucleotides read TGTGCCAGCAGCCAAACGCAAGGACTAGTTACCCGAGATACGCAGTATTTT. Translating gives CASSQTQGLVTRDTQYF.

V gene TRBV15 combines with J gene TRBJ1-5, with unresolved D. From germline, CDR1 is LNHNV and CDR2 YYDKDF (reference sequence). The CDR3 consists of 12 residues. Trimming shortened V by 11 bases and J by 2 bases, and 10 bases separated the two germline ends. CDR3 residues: CAVAVGNQPQHF. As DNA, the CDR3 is TGTGCCGTTGCAGTGGGCAATCAGCCCCAGCATTTT.

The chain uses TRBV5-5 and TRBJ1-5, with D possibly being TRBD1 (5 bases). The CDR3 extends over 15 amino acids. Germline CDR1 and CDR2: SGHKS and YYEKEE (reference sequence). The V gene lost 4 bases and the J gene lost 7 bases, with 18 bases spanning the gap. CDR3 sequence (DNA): TGTGCCAGCAGCAGCGCCGGGGGGAGCGGGCAGCCCCAGCATTTT. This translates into CASSSAGGSGQPQHF.

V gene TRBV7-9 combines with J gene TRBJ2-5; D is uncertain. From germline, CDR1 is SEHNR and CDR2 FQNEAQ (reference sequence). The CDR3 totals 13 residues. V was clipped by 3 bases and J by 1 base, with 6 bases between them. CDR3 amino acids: CASSFGSQETQYF. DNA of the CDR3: TGTGCCAGCAGCTTCGGGTCCCAAGAGACCCAGTACTTC.

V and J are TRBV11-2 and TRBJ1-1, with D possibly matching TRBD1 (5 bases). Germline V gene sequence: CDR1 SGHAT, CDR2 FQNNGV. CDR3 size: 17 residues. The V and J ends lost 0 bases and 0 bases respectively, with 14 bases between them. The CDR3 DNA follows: TGTGCCAGCAGCTTAGAGGGGGGAATAATACTGAACACTGAAGCTTTCTTT. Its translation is CASSLEGGIILNTEAFF.

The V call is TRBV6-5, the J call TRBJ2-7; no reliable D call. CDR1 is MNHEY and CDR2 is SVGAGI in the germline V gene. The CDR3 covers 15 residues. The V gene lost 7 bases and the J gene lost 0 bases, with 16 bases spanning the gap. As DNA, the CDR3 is TGTGCCAGCAAAATTGGCGACATAAGCTCCTACGAGCAGTACTTC. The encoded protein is CASKIGDISSYEQYF.

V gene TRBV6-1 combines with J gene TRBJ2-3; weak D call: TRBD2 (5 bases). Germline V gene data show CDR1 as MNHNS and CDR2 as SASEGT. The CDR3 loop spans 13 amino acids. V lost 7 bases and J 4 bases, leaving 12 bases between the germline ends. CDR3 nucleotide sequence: TGTGCCAGCATAGCTCCGAGGGCAGATACGCAGTATTTT. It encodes CASIAPRADTQYF.

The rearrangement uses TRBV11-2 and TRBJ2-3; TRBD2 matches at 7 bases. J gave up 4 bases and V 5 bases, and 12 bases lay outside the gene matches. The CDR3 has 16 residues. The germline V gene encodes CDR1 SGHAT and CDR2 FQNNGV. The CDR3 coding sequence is TGTGCCAGCAGCCCCTCCCTAGCGGAGAGCCCAGATACGCAGTATTTT. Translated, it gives CASSPSLAESPDTQYF. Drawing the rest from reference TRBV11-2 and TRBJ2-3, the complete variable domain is EAGVAQSPRYKIIEKRQSVAFWCNPISGHATLYWYQQILGQGPKLLIQFQNNGVVDDSQLPKDRFSAERLKGVDSTLKIQPAKLEDSAVYLCASSPSLAESPDTQYFGPGTRLTVL.

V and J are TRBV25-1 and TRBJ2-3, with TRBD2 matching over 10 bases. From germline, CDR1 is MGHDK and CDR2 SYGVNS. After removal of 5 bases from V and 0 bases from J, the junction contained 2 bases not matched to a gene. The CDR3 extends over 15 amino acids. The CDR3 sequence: CASSILAGSTDTQYF. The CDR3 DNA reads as TGTGCCAGCAGTATACTAGCGGGGAGCACAGATACGCAGTATTTT.

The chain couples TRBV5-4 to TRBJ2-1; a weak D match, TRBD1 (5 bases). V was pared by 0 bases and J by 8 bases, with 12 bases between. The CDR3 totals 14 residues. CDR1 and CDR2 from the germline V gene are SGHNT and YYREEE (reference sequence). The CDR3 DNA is TGTGCCAGCAGCTTGGGACAGCCCTCGGATGAGCAGTTCTTC. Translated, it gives CASSLGQPSDEQFF.

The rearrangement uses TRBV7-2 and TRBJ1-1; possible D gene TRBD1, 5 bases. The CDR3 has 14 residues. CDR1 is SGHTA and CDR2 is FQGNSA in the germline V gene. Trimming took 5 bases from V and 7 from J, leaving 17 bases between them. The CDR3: CASSLRGIWGEAFF. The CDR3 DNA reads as TGTGCCAGCAGCCTAAGGGGAATTTGGGGTGAAGCTTTCTTT.

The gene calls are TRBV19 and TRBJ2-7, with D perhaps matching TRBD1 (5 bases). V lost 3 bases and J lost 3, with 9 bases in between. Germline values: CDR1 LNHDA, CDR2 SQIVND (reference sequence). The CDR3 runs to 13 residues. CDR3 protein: CASSMQGGYEQYF. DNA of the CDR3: TGTGCCAGTAGTATGCAGGGTGGCTACGAGCAGTACTTC.

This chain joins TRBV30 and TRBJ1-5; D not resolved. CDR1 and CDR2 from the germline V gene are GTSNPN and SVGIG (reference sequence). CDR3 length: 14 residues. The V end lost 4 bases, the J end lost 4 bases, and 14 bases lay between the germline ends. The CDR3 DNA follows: TGTGCCTGGACGGCCCCCCCCGGGAATCAGCCCCAGCATTTT. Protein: CAWTAPPGNQPQHF.

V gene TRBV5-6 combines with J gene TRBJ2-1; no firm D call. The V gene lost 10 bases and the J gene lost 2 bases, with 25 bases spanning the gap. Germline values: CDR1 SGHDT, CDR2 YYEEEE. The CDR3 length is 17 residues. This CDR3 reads CAGIPLSAPRPYNEQFF. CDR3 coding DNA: TGTGCCGGCATCCCCTTATCGGCCCCTAGACCCTACAATGAGCAGTTCTTC. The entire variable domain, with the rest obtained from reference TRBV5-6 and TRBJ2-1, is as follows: DAGVTQSPTHLIKTRGQQVTLRCSPKSGHDTVSWYQQALGQGPQFIFQYYEEEERQRGNFPDRFSGHQFPNYSSELNVNALLLGDSALYLCAGIPLSAPRPYNEQFFGPGTRLTVL.

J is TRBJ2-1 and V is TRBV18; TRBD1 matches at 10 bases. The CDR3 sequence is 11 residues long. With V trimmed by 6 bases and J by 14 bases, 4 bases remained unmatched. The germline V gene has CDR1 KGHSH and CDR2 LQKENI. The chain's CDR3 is CASSLGQGKFF. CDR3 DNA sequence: TGTGCCAGCTCGCTGGGACAGGGGAAGTTCTTC.

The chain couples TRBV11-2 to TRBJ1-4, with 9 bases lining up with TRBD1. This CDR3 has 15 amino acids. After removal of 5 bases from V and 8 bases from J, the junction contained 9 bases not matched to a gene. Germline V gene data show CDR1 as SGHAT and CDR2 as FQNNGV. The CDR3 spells CASSPTRTGVEKLFF. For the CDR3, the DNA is TGTGCCAGCAGCCCGACCCGGACAGGGGTGGAAAAACTGTTTTTT.

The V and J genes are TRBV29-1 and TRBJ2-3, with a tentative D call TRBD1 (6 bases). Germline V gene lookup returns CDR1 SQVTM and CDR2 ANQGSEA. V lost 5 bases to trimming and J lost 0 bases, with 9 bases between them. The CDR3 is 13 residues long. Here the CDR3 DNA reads TGCAGCGTTACAGGGCCCAGCACAGATACGCAGTATTTT. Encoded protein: CSVTGPSTDTQYF.

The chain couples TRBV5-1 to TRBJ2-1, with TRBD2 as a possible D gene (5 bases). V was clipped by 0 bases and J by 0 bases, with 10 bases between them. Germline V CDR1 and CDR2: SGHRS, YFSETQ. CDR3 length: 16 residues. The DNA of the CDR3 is TGCGCCAGCAGCTTGGCCGTGGGGAGCTCCTACAATGAGCAGTTCTTC. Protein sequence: CASSLAVGSSYNEQFF.

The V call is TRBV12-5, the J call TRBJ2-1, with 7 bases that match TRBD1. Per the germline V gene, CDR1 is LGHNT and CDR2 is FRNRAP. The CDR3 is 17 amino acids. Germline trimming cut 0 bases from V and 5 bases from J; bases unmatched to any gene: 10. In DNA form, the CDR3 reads TGTGCTAGTGGTTTGGTACTGAGGGACAGACCAAACAATGAGCAGTTCTTC. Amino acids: CASGLVLRDRPNNEQFF.

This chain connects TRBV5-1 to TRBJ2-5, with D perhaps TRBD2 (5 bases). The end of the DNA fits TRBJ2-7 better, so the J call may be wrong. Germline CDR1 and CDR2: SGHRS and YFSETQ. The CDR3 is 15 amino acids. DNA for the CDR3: TGCGCCAGCAGCTTGCTGGTGGGGAGCTCCTACGAGCAGTACTTC. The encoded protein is CASSLLVGSSYEQYF.

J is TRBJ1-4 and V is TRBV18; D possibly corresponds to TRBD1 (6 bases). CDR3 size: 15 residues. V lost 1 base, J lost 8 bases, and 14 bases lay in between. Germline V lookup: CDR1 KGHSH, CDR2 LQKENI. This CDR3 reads CASSPRQVSGEKLFF. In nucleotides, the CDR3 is TGTGCCAGCTCACCACGACAGGTCTCCGGGGAAAAACTGTTTTTT.

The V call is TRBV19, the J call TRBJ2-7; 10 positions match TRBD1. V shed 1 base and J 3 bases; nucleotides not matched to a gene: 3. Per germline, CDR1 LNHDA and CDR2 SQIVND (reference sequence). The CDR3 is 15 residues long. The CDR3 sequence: CASSIGTGGYYEQYF. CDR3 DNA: TGTGCCAGTAGTATAGGGACAGGGGGATACTACGAGCAGTACTTC.

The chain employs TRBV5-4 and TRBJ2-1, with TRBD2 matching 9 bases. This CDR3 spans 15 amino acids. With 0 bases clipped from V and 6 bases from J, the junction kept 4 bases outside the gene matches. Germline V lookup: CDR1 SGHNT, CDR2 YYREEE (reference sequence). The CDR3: CASSLASSGTNEQFF. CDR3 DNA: TGTGCCAGCAGCTTGGCGTCTAGCGGGACCAATGAGCAGTTCTTC.

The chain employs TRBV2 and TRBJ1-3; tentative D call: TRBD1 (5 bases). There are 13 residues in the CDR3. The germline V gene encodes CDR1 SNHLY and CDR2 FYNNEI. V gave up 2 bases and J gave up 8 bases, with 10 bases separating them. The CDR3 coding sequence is TGTGCCAGCAGTGAATTCCCCAGGGACACCATATATTTT. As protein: CASSEFPRDTIYF.

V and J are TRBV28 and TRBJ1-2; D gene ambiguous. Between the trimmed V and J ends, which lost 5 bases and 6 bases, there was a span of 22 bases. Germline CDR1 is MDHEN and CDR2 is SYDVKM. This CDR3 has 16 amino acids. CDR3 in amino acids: CASSPTAIGESDGYTF. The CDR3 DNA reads TGTGCCAGCAGTCCTACCGCTATCGGTGAGTCTGATGGCTACACCTTC.

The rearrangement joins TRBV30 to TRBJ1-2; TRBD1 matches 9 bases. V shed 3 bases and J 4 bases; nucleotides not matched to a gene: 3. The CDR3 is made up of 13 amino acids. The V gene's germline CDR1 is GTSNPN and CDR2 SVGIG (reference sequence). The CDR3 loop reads CAWRQGAGYGYTF. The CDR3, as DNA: TGTGCCTGGAGACAGGGGGCTGGCTATGGCTACACCTTC.

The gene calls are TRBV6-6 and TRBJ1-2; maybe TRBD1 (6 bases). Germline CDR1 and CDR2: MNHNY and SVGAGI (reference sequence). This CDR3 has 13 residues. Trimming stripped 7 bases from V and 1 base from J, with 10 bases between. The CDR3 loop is CASTRTDNYGYTF. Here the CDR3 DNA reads TGTGCCAGCACTCGGACAGATAACTATGGCTACACCTTC.

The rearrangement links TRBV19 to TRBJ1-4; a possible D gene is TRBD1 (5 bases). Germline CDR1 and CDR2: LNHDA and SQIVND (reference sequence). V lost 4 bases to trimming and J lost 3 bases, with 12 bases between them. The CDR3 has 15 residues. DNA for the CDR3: TGTGCCAGTAGTAACATGGGGGGTTCTAATGAAAAACTGTTTTTT. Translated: CASSNMGGSNEKLFF.